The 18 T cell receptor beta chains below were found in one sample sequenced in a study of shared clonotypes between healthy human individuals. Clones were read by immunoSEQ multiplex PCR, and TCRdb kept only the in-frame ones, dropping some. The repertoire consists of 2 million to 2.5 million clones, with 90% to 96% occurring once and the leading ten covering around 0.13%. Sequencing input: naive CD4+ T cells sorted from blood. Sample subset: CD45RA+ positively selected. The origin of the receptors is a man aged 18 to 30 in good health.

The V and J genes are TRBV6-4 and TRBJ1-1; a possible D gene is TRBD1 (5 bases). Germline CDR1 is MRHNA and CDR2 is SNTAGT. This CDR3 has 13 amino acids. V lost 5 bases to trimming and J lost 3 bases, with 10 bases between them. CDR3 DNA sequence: TGTGCCAGCAGTCGGGGGTGGGACACTGAAGCTTTCTTT. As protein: CASSRGWDTEAFF.

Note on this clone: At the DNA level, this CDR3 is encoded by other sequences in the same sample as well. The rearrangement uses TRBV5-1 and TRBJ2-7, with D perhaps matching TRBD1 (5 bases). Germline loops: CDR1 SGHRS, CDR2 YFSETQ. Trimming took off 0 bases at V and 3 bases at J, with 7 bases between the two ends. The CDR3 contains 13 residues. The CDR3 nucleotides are TGCGCCAGCAGCTTGGGACAGTTCTACGAGCAGTACTTC. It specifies CASSLGQFYEQYF.

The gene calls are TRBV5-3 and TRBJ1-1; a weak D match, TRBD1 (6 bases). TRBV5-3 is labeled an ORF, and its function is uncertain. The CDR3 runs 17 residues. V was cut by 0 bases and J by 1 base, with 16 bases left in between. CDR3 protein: CARSLGPMRTANTEAFF. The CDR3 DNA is TGTGCCAGAAGCTTGGGTCCAATGAGGACAGCGAACACTGAAGCTTTCTTT.

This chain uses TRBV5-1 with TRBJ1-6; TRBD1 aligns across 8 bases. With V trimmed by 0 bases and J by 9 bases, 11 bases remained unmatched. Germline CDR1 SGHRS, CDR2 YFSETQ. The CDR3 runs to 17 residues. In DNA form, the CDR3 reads TGCGCCAGCAGCTTGGCCTTAACAGGGGGTCCGGGTTCACCCCTCCACTTT. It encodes CASSLALTGGPGSPLHF.

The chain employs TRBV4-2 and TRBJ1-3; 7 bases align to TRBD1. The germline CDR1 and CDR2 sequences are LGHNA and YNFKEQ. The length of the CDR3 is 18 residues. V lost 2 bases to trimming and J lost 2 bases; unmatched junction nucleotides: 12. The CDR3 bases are TGTGCCAGCAGCCAACATCCACAGGGGAACGGTCCTGGAAACACCATATATTTT. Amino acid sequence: CASSQHPQGNGPGNTIYF.

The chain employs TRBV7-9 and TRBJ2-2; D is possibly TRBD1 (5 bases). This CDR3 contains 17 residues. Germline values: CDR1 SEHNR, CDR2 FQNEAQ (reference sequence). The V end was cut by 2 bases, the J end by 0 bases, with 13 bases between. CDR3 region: CASSLTLGAANTGELFF. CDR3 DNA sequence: TGTGCCAGCAGCTTAACTCTAGGGGCCGCGAACACCGGGGAGCTGTTTTTT.

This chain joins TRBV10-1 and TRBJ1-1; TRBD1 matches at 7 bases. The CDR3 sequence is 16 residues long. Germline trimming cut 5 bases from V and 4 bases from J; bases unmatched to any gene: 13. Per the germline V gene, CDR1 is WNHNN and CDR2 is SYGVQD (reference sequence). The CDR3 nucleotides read TGCGCCAGCAGTCTCGGGACAGCCCCTACGAGCACTGAAGCTTTCTTT. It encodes CASSLGTAPTSTEAFF.

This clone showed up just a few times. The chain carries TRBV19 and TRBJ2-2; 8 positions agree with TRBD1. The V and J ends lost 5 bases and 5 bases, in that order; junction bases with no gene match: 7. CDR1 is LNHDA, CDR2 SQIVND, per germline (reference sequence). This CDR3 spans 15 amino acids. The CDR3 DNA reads TGTGCCAGTAGTTCCCGGACAGGGAGGACCGGGGAGCTGTTTTTT. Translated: CASSSRTGRTGELFF.

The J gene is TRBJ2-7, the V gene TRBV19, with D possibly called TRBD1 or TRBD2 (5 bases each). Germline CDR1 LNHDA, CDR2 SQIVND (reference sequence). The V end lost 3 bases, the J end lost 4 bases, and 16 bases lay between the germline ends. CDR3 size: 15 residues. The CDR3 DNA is TGTGCCAGTAGTATGGCTTCGGGGCTTGGGTACGAGCAGTACTTC. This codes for CASSMASGLGYEQYF.

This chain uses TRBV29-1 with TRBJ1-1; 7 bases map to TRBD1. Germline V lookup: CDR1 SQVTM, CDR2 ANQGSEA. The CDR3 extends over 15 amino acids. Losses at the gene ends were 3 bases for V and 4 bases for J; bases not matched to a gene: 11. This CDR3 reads CSVERRGPDSTEAFF. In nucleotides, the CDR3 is TGCAGCGTTGAGCGGAGGGGGCCGGACAGCACTGAAGCTTTCTTT.

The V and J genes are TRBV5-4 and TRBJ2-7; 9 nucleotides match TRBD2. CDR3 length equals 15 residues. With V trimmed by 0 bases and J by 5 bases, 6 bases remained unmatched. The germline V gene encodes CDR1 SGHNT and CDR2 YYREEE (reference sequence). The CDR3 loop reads CASSLVGSGSDEQYF. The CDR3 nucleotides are TGTGCCAGCAGCTTGGTCGGTAGCGGGAGTGACGAGCAGTACTTC.

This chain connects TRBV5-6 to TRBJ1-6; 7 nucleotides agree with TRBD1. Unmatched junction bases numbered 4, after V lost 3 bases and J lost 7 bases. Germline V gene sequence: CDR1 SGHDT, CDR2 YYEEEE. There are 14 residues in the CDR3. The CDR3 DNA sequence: TGTGCCAGCAGCTCGTTAGGGGGCAATTCACCCCTCCACTTT. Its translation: CASSSLGGNSPLHF.

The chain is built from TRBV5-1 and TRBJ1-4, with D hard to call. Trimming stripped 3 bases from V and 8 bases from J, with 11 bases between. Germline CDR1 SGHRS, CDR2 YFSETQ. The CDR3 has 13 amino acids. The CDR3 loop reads CASSSESGEKLFF. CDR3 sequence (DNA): TGCGCCAGCAGCTCAGAGTCGGGGGAAAAACTGTTTTTT.

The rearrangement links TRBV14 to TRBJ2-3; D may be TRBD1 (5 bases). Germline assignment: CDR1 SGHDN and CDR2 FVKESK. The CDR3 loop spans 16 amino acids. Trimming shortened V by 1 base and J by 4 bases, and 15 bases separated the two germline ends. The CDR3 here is CASSQVPSIRADTQYF. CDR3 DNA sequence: TGTGCCAGCAGCCAAGTTCCCTCGATCAGGGCAGATACGCAGTATTTT. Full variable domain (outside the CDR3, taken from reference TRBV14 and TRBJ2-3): EAGVTQFPSHSVIEKGQTVTLRCDPISGHDNLYWYRRVMGKEIKFLLHFVKESKQDESGMPNNRFLAERTGGTYSTLKVQPAELEDSGVYFCASSQVPSIRADTQYFGPGTRLTVL.

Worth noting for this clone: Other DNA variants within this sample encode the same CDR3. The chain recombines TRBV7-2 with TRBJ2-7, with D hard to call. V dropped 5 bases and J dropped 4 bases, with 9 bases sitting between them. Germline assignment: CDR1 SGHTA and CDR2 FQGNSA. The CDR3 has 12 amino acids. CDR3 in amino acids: CASSATQYEQYF. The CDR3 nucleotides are TGTGCCAGCAGCGCAACCCAGTACGAGCAGTACTTC.

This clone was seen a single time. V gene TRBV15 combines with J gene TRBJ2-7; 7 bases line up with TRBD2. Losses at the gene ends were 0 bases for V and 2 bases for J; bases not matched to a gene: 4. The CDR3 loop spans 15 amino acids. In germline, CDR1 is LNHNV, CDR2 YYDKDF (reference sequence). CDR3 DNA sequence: TGTGCCACCAGCAGAGAGGCGGGAGTAGCCTACGAGCAGTACTTC. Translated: CATSREAGVAYEQYF.

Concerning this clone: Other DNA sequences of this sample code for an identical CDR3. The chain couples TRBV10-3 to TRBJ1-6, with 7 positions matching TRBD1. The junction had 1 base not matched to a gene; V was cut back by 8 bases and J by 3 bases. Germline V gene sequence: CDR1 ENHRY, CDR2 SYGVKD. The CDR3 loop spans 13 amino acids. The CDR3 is CAIRDSYNSPLHF. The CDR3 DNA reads TGTGCCATCCGGGACAGCTATAATTCACCCCTCCACTTT.

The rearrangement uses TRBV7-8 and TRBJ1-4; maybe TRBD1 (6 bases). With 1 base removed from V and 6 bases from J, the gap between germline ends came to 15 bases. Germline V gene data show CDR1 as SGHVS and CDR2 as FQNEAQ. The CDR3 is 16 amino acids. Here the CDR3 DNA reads TGTGCCAGCAGCTTAGTTAGTGGAGGGGGGCATGAAAAACTGTTTTTT. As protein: CASSLVSGGGHEKLFF.